This T cell receptor beta chain was found in a study of T-cell reconstitution after alpha-beta-depleted transplantation in children. The TCRbeta library incorporated unique molecular identifiers. TCRdb itself ran the PCR reads through MiXCR, one entry per CDR3 protein. This sample carries more than 200,000 distinct CDR3 sequences, about 8.4% of them seen once, and the ten largest clones take less than 40%. The sample holds many counts of this clonotype. Per germline, CDR1 GTSNPN and CDR2 SVGIG (reference sequence). This CDR3 comprises 12 residues. Trimming stripped 4 bases from V and 8 bases from J, with 9 bases between.

This sequence was found in a male patient aged 2 to 10 who had a stem cell transplant for acute myeloid leukemia, so the T cells may come from the graft donor. The source was PBMCs, mostly from graft donor cells, collected 360 days after TCRalphabeta/CD19-depleted stem cell transplant. The chain recombines TRBV30 with TRBJ1-6; D is unresolved. The CDR3 DNA sequence: TGTGCCTGGACGCGGTTGGATTCACCCCTCCACTTT. Its protein product is CAWTRLDSPLHF.